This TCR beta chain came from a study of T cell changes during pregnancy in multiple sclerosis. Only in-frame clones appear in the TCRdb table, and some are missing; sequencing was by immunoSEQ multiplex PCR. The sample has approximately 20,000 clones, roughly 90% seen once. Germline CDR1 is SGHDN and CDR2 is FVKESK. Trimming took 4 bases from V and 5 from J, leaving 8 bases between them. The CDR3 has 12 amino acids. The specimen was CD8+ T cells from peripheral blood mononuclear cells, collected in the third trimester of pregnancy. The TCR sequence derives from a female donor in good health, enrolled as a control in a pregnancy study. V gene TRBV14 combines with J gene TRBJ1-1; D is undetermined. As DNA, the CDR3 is TGTGCCAGCAGCCCTCTACGTACTGAAGCTTTCTTT. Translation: CASSPLRTEAFF.